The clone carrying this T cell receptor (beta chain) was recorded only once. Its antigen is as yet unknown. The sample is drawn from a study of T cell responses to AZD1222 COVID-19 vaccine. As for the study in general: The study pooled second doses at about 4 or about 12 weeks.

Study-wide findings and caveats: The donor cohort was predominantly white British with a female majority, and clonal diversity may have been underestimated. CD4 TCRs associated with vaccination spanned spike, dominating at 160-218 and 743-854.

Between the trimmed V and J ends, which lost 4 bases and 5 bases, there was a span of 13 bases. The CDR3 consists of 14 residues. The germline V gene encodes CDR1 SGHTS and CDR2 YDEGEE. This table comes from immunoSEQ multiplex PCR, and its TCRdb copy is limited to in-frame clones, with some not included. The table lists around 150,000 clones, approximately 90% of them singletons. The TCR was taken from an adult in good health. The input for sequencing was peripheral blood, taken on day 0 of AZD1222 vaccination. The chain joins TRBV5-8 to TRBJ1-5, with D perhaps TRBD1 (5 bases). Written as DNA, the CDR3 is TGTGCCAGCAGCCCCAGGATAGGGGATCAGCCCCAGCATTTT. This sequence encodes CASSPRIGDQPQHF.